This TCR beta chain was profiled in a study of T cell responses to AZD1222 COVID-19 vaccine. The assay was immunoSEQ multiplex PCR, and TCRdb's table has in-frame clones only and misses some. The table records 150,000 or so clones, around 93% of them present only once. The source of this sequence is an adult in good health. Sample: peripheral blood, taken on day 0 of AZD1222 vaccination.

CDR3 in DNA: TGTGCCAGTACCCCGGGACAGGGGGCCTGGGAGCTGTTTTTT. It translates to CASTPGQGAWELFF. The chain joins TRBV19 to TRBJ2-2; 12 bases are shared with TRBD1. After removal of 7 bases from V and 9 bases from J, the junction contained 6 bases not matched to a gene. The germline gives CDR1 LNHDA, CDR2 SQIVND (reference sequence). There are 14 residues in the CDR3.